The clone carrying this TCR beta chain was picked up a small number of times. What it recognizes is unknown. The germline V gene encodes CDR1 MNHNS and CDR2 SASEGT. This CDR3 contains 13 residues. V was pared by 6 bases and J by 1 base, with 9 bases between. From the 5' RACE reads, TCRdb called clonotypes with MiXCR, one entry per CDR3 protein. The sample consists of tens of thousands of distinct CDR3 sequences, around 11% of them appearing once. This entry belongs to a study of early T cells in non-severe SARS-CoV-2 infection. Study-level points and caveats: VDJdb-based annotation leaned toward anti-spike CD8 responses and missed private and CD4 specificities.

This receptor was obtained from an adult who was a healthcare worker with PCR-confirmed SARS-CoV-2 infection or an uninfected control (not recorded which). The input for sequencing was whole blood, taken at baseline. The chain has TRBV6-1 and TRBJ1-1, with D possibly TRBD1 on 5 matching bases. The CDR3 bases are TGTGCCAGCAGGGGACTAAGGAACACTGAAGCTTTCTTT. It specifies CASRGLRNTEAFF.